These T cell receptor beta chains were read from a single sample in a study of shared clonotypes between healthy human individuals. Profiled with immunoSEQ multiplex PCR; TCRdb holds only in-frame clones, not every one. The table includes roughly 1.5 million clones, 98% detected once. The sequencing input was naive CD4+ T cells sorted from blood. These receptors originate from a man aged 25-45 years in good health. Each CDR3 is given with its conserved first and last residue. The order of the fields is clone size, D gene, J gene, V gene, CDR3 protein, CDR3 DNA. A D gene is named only where the DNA matches it firmly. Where a row states a size, it is once, few, many or the class of an expanded clone; other rows omit it.

>once|NA|TRBJ1-1|TRBV5-4
CASTTSGGRNTEAFF
TGTGCCAGCACTACTTCGGGTGGGAGGAACACTGAAGCTTTCTTT
>NA|TRBD2|TRBJ2-1|TRBV14
CASSPGLAAYNEQFF
TGTGCCAGCAGTCCTGGACTAGCGGCCTACAATGAGCAGTTCTTC
>NA|NA|TRBJ1-4|TRBV14
CASSPNGPPYEKLFF
TGTGCCAGCAGCCCAAACGGACCGCCCTATGAAAAACTGTTTTTT
>NA|NA|TRBJ2-7|TRBV4-1
CASSQDLDSRSEQYF
TGCGCCAGCAGCCAAGATCTGGACTCCCGCTCCGAGCAGTACTTC
>NA|NA|TRBJ2-7|TRBV10-2
CASSDLSGLQYF
TGCGCCAGCAGTGATCTTAGCGGTTTACAGTACTTC
>NA|TRBD2|TRBJ2-1|TRBV5-1
CASSTSGRARAEQFF
TGCGCCAGCAGCACTAGCGGGAGGGCCCGCGCTGAGCAGTTCTTC
>NA|NA|TRBJ2-2|TRBV20-1
CSARNAGELFF
TGCAGTGCTAGAAACGCCGGGGAGCTGTTTTTT
>NA|NA|TRBJ1-1|TRBV15
CATSRGESNEAFF
TGTGCCACCAGCAGGGGCGAGAGCAATGAAGCTTTCTTT
>once|NA|TRBJ2-1|TRBV6-5
CASSYQRSREQFF
TGTGCCAGCAGTTACCAACGATCCCGTGAGCAGTTCTTC
>once|TRBD2|TRBJ2-2|TRBV7-9
CASSLGVSGTNTGELFF
TGTGCCAGCAGCTTGGGAGTTAGCGGGACGAACACCGGGGAGCTGTTTTTT
>once|NA|TRBJ2-3|TRBV7-2
CASSFQSRPSTDTQYF
TGTGCCAGCAGCTTCCAAAGCCGTCCTAGCACAGATACGCAGTATTTT
>NA|TRBD1|TRBJ2-2|TRBV6-4
CASSLRTGANTGELFF
TGTGCCAGCAGTCTTCGGACAGGCGCGAACACCGGGGAGCTGTTTTTT
>NA|TRBD2|TRBJ2-3|TRBV14
CASSQGLGLAGDAQYF
TGTGCCAGCAGCCAAGGCCTGGGACTAGCGGGGGACGCGCAGTATTTT
>NA|TRBD2|TRBJ2-1|TRBV10-1
CASSLGLGGEQFF
TGCGCCAGCAGTCTTGGACTAGGTGGTGAGCAGTTCTTC
>NA|NA|TRBJ1-3|TRBV7-6
CASSPISSGNTIYF
TGTGCCAGCAGCCCGATTTCCTCTGGAAACACCATATATTTT
>NA|TRBD2|TRBJ2-3|TRBV5-1
CASSRTSGRDTQYF
TGCGCCAGCAGCCGGACTAGCGGGAGAGATACGCAGTATTTT
>NA|NA|TRBJ2-7|TRBV9
CASSVAGFLDEQYF
TGTGCCAGCAGCGTAGCAGGGTTCCTCGACGAGCAGTACTTC
>NA|NA|TRBJ2-5|TRBV4-3
CASSQDRGGETQYF
TGCGCCAGCAGCCAAGATAGGGGGGGAGAGACCCAGTACTTC
>NA|TRBD1|TRBJ1-5|TRBV5-8
CASSPLGQGARQPQHF
TGTGCCAGCAGCCCGCTGGGACAGGGGGCGCGCCAGCCCCAGCATTTT
>once|NA|TRBJ2-7|TRBV7-8
CASSLAARVYEQYF
TGTGCCAGCAGCTTAGCGGCCAGGGTCTACGAGCAGTACTTC
>NA|NA|TRBJ1-4|TRBV5-1
CASSLAGINEKLFF
TGCGCCAGCAGCTTGGCAGGGATTAATGAAAAACTGTTTTTT
>NA|NA|TRBJ2-3|TRBV2
CASSEVTGRDTQYF
TGTGCCAGCAGTGAAGTAACGGGTAGGGATACGCAGTATTTT
>NA|NA|TRBJ2-7|TRBV5-1
CASSPRGGYEQYF
TGCGCCAGCAGCCCCCGGGGAGGCTACGAGCAGTACTTC
>once|NA|TRBJ2-7|TRBV5-1
CASSLTRAYEQYF
TGCGCCAGCAGCTTAACCAGAGCCTACGAGCAGTACTTC
>NA|NA|TRBJ1-2|TRBV27
CASGGAGRSYLLTF
TGTGCCAGCGGTGGCGCAGGCCGGAGCTATCTTCTCACCTTC
>NA|TRBD2|TRBJ2-1|TRBV27
CASSVREGNNEQFF
TGTGCCAGCAGTGTGCGGGAGGGGAACAATGAGCAGTTCTTC
>NA|TRBD1|TRBJ1-4|TRBV29-1
CSATYRGATNEKLFF
TGCAGCGCAACGTACAGGGGAGCAACTAATGAAAAACTGTTTTTT
>NA|NA|TRBJ2-2|TRBV14
CASSQERMNTGELFF
TGTGCCAGCAGCCAAGAACGTATGAACACCGGGGAGCTGTTTTTT
>NA|TRBD1|TRBJ2-1|TRBV7-9
CASSFGDRQYNEQFF
TGTGCCAGCAGCTTCGGGGACAGGCAGTACAATGAGCAGTTCTTC
>once|NA|TRBJ2-1|TRBV5-1
CASSFDHTTEQFF
TGCGCCAGCAGCTTCGACCACACCACCGAGCAGTTCTTC
>NA|NA|TRBJ1-3|TRBV19
CASSIADSRKSGNTIYF
TGTGCCAGTAGTATAGCGGACAGCCGAAAATCTGGAAACACCATATATTTT
>NA|TRBD2|TRBJ2-1|TRBV12-5
CASGPAGGSRQNEQFF
TGTGCTAGTGGGCCCGCTGGCGGGAGTAGGCAGAATGAGCAGTTCTTC
>NA|NA|TRBJ2-2|TRBV27
CASSFQFRGTGELFF
TGTGCCAGCAGTTTTCAATTCAGGGGAACCGGGGAGCTGTTTTTT
>NA|TRBD1|TRBJ1-2|TRBV19
CASSIARTGWNYGYTF
TGTGCCAGTAGTATAGCCCGGACAGGATGGAACTATGGCTACACCTTC
>NA|NA|TRBJ2-7|TRBV7-9
CASSTAGSSVYEQYF
TGTGCCAGCAGCACCGCGGGGAGTAGCGTTTACGAGCAGTACTTC
>NA|NA|TRBJ2-2|TRBV29-1
CSVRLQVNTGELFF
TGCAGCGTTCGCCTACAAGTTAACACCGGGGAGCTGTTTTTT
>NA|TRBD2|TRBJ2-7|TRBV4-2
CASSQGLAGVTYEQYF
TGTGCCAGCAGCCAAGGACTAGCGGGAGTCACCTACGAGCAGTACTTC
>NA|TRBD2|TRBJ2-7|TRBV19
CASSIPGLASYEQYF
TGTGCCAGTAGTATTCCGGGACTAGCATCCTACGAGCAGTACTTC
>NA|NA|TRBJ2-7|TRBV11-2
CASSFQGWEQYF
TGTGCCAGCAGCTTCCAGGGGTGGGAGCAGTACTTC
>NA|NA|TRBJ1-1|TRBV7-2
CASSSGRLAFF
TGTGCCAGCAGCTCGGGGAGGTTGGCTTTCTTT
>NA|NA|TRBJ1-2|TRBV5-5
CASSLSGYYGYTF
TGTGCCAGCAGCCTCTCCGGATACTATGGCTACACCTTC
>NA|TRBD2|TRBJ2-1|TRBV27
CASSSRGLAGVINEQFF
TGTGCCAGCAGTTCGCGAGGACTAGCGGGAGTAATCAATGAGCAGTTCTTC
>NA|NA|TRBJ2-5|TRBV11-2
CASSLQPSGYETQYF
TGTGCCAGCAGCCTACAACCCTCCGGGTATGAGACCCAGTACTTC
>NA|NA|TRBJ2-3|TRBV2
CASRDSTRTDTQYF
TGTGCCAGCAGGGACAGCACACGCACAGATACGCAGTATTTT
>NA|TRBD1|TRBJ2-2|TRBV5-4
CASSLGTGRVGELFF
TGTGCCAGCAGCTTAGGGACAGGACGGGTCGGGGAGCTGTTTTTT
>NA|TRBD1|TRBJ2-1|TRBV7-2
CASRGDRGSYNEQFF
TGTGCCAGCAGGGGGGACAGGGGCTCCTACAATGAGCAGTTCTTC
>NA|TRBD2|TRBJ2-1|TRBV10-3
CAISPNSGRAISYEQFF
TGTGCCATCAGCCCAAATAGCGGGAGGGCCATTTCGTATGAGCAGTTCTTC
>NA|NA|TRBJ2-5|TRBV11-3
CASSATGQETQYF
TGTGCCAGCAGCGCCACAGGACAAGAGACCCAGTACTTC
>NA|TRBD1|TRBJ1-5|TRBV6-6
CASSKGQGTSAQHF
TGTGCCAGCAGCAAGGGACAGGGGACCTCGGCCCAGCATTTT
>NA|NA|TRBJ2-3|TRBV6-1
CASSEDFFGDTQYF
TGTGCCAGCAGTGAGGACTTCTTTGGGGATACGCAGTATTTT
>NA|NA|TRBJ1-5|TRBV4-1
CASSDLRTLQPQHF
TGCGCCAGCAGCGACCTCCGAACTTTGCAGCCCCAGCATTTT
>NA|TRBD1|TRBJ2-2|TRBV10-3
CAISVITPGQGASGELFF
TGTGCCATCAGCGTCATAACTCCCGGACAGGGGGCTTCCGGGGAGCTGTTTTTT
>NA|NA|TRBJ2-1|TRBV28
CASSPLLAISFDEQFF
TGTGCCAGCAGTCCCCTCCTAGCCATATCTTTCGATGAGCAGTTCTTC
>NA|NA|TRBJ1-2|TRBV5-4
CASSLVGADGYTF
TGTGCCAGCAGCTTGGTCGGTGCTGATGGCTACACCTTC
>NA|NA|TRBJ2-7|TRBV14
CASSQEAGRGNYEQYF
TGTGCCAGCAGCCAAGAGGCGGGACGGGGGAACTACGAGCAGTACTTC
>NA|NA|TRBJ1-2|TRBV6-5
CAISRTVNYGYTF
TGTGCCATCTCACGGACGGTTAACTATGGCTACACCTTC
>NA|NA|TRBJ1-5|TRBV7-8
CASAVEGLYSNQPQHF
TGTGCCAGTGCCGTTGAGGGGCTTTATAGCAATCAGCCCCAGCATTTT
>NA|TRBD1|TRBJ2-6|TRBV5-1
CASSHWGTGTSGANVLTF
TGCGCCAGCAGCCATTGGGGGACAGGGACCTCTGGGGCCAACGTCCTGACTTTC
>NA|TRBD2|TRBJ2-2|TRBV7-3
CASSLRSTSGSPGELFF
TGTGCCAGCAGCTTAAGGTCGACTAGCGGGAGTCCCGGGGAGCTGTTTTTT
>NA|NA|TRBJ2-7|TRBV19
CASSSGGQHYEQYF
TGTGCCAGTAGCAGCGGAGGGCAGCACTACGAGCAGTACTTC